This T cell receptor beta chain comes out of a study of Ad26.COV2.S vaccination and SARS-CoV-2 variants. Study-wide background: Ad26.COV2.S was injected intramuscularly once or twice, 56 days apart. Findings of the study overall: Measurements of TCR breadth and depth may have given underestimates of the total T cell responses.

As for treatment: around 19 received Ad26.COV2.S at low or high dose, single or two shots; roughly five received placebo; per-sample allocation not given. It was on day 63 after the first vaccine or placebo injection that samples were taken. Wuhan-strain SARS-CoV-2 spike was expressed by the Ad26 vector that made up the vaccine. Data came from immunoSEQ multiplex PCR; TCRdb stores just in-frame clones and leaves some out. The sample carries roughly 680,000 clones, roughly 90% recorded once. V was pared by 2 bases and J by 4 bases, with 15 bases between. Germline CDR1 reads MNHNY; CDR2 reads SVGAGI (reference sequence). This CDR3 spans 16 amino acids. As to this clone: Its cognate antigen is unknown.

The chain employs TRBV6-6 and TRBJ1-5, with TRBD1 as a possible D gene (5 bases). The sequencing used peripheral blood, collected in a trial of Ad26.COV2.S vaccine versus placebo. The TCR originated in a person aged 18-60 years who received the Ad26.COV2.S COVID-19 vaccine or a placebo. CDR3 coding DNA: TGTGCCAGCAGTTACGCGACAGAACTTAATAATCAGCCCCAGCATTTT. As protein: CASSYATELNNQPQHF.